This T cell receptor (beta chain) was sequenced for a study of glioma-infiltrating T cells after dendritic cell vaccination. Study overall: Glioblastoma patients came from Phase I and II dendritic cell vaccination trials.

Amplification used 60 V beta primers and 13 J beta primers. Assay used: immunoSEQ multiplex PCR; TCRdb lists only in-frame clones, some missing. The table includes tens of thousands of clones, 85% to 95% detected once. V dropped 6 bases and J dropped 8; count of bases not matched to a gene: 9. The length of the CDR3 is 13 residues. Germline values: CDR1 SGHDT, CDR2 YYEEEE. V usage is TRBV5-6 and J usage is TRBJ2-3; 7 nucleotides line up with TRBD2. The source material was blood, sampled before dendritic cell vaccination. This clonotype originated in a human donor with glioblastoma. CDR3 sequence (DNA): TGTGCCAGCACCGTTACAAGGGAGGGTACGCAGTATTTT. Translation: CASTVTREGTQYF.